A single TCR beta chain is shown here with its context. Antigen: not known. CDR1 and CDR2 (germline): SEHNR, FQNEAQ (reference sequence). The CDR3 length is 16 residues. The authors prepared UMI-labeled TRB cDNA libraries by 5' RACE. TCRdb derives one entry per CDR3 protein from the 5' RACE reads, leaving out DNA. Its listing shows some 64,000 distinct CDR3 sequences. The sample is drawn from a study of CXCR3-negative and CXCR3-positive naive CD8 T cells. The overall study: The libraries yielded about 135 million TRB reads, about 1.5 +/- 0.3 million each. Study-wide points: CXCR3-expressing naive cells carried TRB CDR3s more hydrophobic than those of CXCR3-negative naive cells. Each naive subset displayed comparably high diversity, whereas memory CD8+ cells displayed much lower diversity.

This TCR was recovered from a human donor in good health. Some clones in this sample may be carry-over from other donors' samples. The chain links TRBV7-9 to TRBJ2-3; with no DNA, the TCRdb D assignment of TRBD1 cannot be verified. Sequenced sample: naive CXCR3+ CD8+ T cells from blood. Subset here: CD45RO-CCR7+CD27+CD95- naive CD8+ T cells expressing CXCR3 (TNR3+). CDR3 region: CASSSIGGGHTDTQYF.